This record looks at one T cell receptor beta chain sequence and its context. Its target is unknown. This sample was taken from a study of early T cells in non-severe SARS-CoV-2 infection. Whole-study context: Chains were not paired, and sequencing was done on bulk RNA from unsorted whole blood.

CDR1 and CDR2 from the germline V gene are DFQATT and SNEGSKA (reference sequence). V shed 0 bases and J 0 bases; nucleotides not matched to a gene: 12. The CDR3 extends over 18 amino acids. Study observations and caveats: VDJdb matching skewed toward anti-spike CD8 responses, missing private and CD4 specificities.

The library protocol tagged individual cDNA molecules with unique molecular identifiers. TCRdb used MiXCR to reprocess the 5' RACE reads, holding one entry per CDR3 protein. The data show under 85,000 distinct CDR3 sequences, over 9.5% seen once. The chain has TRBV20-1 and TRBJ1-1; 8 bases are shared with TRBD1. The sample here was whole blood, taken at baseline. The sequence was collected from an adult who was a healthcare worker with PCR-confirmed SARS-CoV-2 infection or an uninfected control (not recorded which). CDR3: CSARDFGQGMWVNTEAFF. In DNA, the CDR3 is TGCAGTGCTAGAGATTTCGGACAGGGTATGTGGGTGAACACTGAAGCTTTCTTT.